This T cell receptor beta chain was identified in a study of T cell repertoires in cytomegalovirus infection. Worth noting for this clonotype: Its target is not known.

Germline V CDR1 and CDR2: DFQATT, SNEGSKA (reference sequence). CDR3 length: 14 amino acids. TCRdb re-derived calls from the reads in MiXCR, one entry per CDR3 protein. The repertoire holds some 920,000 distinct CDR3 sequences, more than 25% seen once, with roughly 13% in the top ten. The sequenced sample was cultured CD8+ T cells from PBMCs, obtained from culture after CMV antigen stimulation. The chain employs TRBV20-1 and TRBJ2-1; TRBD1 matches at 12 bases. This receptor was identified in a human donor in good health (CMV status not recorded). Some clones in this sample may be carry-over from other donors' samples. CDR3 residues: CRTPGTGGLNEQFF. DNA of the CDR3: TGCAGAACTCCTGGGACAGGGGGCCTCAATGAGCAGTTCTTC.